This TCR beta chain was sequenced in a study of shared clonotypes between healthy human individuals. General observations from the study: Only blood was sampled; tissue repertoires likely differ. Limited genetic and exposure-history diversity came from having few donors.

On this clone: The antigen remains unidentified.

Sequencing was at deep level. Profiling relied on immunoSEQ multiplex PCR, and the TCRdb table lists in-frame clones only, not all of them. The sample records 2 million to 2.5 million clones, 85% to 95% being singletons. V was clipped by 10 bases and J by 6 bases, with 8 bases between them. CDR1 and CDR2 (germline): ENHRY, SYGVKD. This CDR3 has 10 amino acids. The chain has TRBV10-3 and TRBJ2-3; TRBD2 is a possible D gene (5 bases). Source material: naive CD4+ T cells from PBMCs. This sample's subset: CD45RA+ positively selected. The TCR was taken from a man between 18 and 35 years old in good health. Some clones in this sample may be carry-over from other donors' samples. This CDR3 is CATGGDTQYF. CDR3 nucleotides: TGTGCCACCGGCGGGGATACGCAGTATTTT.